This TCR beta chain was sequenced in a study of blood T cell repertoires in COVID-19. Per the germline V gene, CDR1 is SGHKS and CDR2 is YYEKEE (reference sequence). The CDR3 spans 15 residues. Trimming shortened V by 4 bases and J by 3 bases, and 17 bases separated the two germline ends. Sequenced by immunoSEQ multiplex PCR; TCRdb stores in-frame clones only, minus some. The sample comprises roughly 150,000 clones, around four fifths of which are singletons, and around 5% rests with the top ten. Within the 2 weeks before study entry, each person in the exposed group met a COVID-19 case. Source material: PBMCs or T cells enriched from blood (not recorded which). The source is a man between 65 and 85 years old who had been exposed to COVID-19. J is TRBJ2-7 and V is TRBV5-5; D is perhaps TRBD1 (6 bases). The CDR3 region is CASSDKTGTDYEQYF. The CDR3 DNA reads TGTGCCAGCAGCGATAAAACAGGGACGGACTACGAGCAGTACTTC. Full variable domain (outside the CDR3, taken from reference TRBV5-5 and TRBJ2-7): DAGVTQSPTHLIKTRGQQVTLRCSPISGHKSVSWYQQVLGQGPQFIFQYYEKEERGRGNFPDRFSARQFPNYSSELNVNALLLGDSALYLCASSDKTGTDYEQYFGPGTRLTVT.